The 13 T cell receptor beta chains below all came from one sample that was sequenced in a study of vaccination and CD4 T cells after COVID-19. Their cognate antigens are unknown. Treatment meaning: approximately nine-day PBMC culture with coronavirus spike peptide pools or control peptides (ViraFEST assay). Sequencing of cultured CD4+ T cell DNA used the Oncomine TCR Beta short-read assay. In TCRdb, the PCR reads were re-called with MiXCR into one record per CDR3 protein. Of fewer than 20,000 distinct CDR3 sequences in the sample, around 45% are singletons; the top ten hold about 7.2%. Sequencing was performed on CD4+ T cells from blood, cultured in vitro, taken after SARS-CoV-2 vaccination. Every receptor here comes from a human donor who had recovered from COVID-19.

This clonotype was picked up a small number of times. This rearrangement joins TRBV7-2 to TRBJ1-3; a weak D match, TRBD1 (6 bases). CDR1 and CDR2 from the germline V gene are SGHTA and FQGNSA. The CDR3 contains 16 residues. V shed 3 bases and J shed 0 bases, with 12 bases lying between them. The CDR3 DNA follows: TGTGCCAGCAGCTTTTCTACAGGGCCCTCTGGAAACACCATATATTTT. Amino acid sequence: CASSFSTGPSGNTIYF.

This clonotype occurred a few times. In DNA, the CDR3 is TGTGCCAGCAGAAACAGGGGAACGGGAGTTAGGAATCAGCCCCAGCATTTT. This gives the protein CASRNRGTGVRNQPQHF. This chain uses TRBV6-1 with TRBJ1-5; 7 positions agree with TRBD1. The V gene's germline CDR1 is MNHNS and CDR2 SASEGT. The CDR3 is made up of 17 amino acids. The trim removed 6 bases at V and 4 bases at J, leaving 15 bases unmatched.

This clonotype ranks as medium-sized. V gene TRBV27 combines with J gene TRBJ1-2; 7 bases map to TRBD1. The CDR3 is made up of 12 amino acids. Looked up from germline, CDR1 is MNHEY and CDR2 is SMNVEV (reference sequence). The V and J ends lost 10 bases and 8 bases, in that order; junction bases with no gene match: 10. CDR3 sequence: CATKQGGRGYTF. As DNA, the CDR3 is TGTGCCACCAAGCAGGGGGGCAGGGGCTACACCTTC.

Of note for this clonotype: It is likely a read error, because the conserved phenylalanine at the end of the CDR3 is missing. The V gene is TRBV20-1, the J gene TRBJ2-5; D not resolved. Trimming removed 2 bases at V and 5 bases at J, with 12 bases between. Looked up from germline, CDR1 is DFQATT and CDR2 is SNEGSKA (reference sequence). The CDR3 contains 13 residues. CDR3 amino acids: CSARKGSTETQYS. The CDR3 region has the DNA TGCAGTGCTAGAAAGGGATCTACGGAGACCCAGTACTCC.

The chain has TRBV28 and TRBJ2-5; D might be TRBD1 (6 bases). The CDR3 spans 13 residues. Germline V gives CDR1 MDHEN, CDR2 SYDVKM. The germline V and J ends were trimmed by 3 bases and 4 bases, with 9 bases remaining between them. DNA for the CDR3: TGTGCCAGCAGTTTCAAGGACAGAGAGACCCAGTACTTC. Its protein product is CASSFKDRETQYF.

The CDR3 region is CATSALETQYF. The CDR3 coding sequence is TGTGCCACCAGTGCCTTAGAGACCCAGTACTTC. The rearrangement uses TRBV24-1 and TRBJ2-5; D call uncertain. The CDR3 covers 11 residues. Trimming left V 5 bases short and J 4 bases short, with 4 bases between. CDR1 is KGHDR and CDR2 is SFDVKD in the germline V gene.

V is TRBV6-1 and J is TRBJ2-5; D may match TRBD1 or TRBD2 (7 bases each). V lost 6 bases, J lost 5 bases, and 19 bases lay in between. The CDR3 runs to 15 residues. The germline CDR1 and CDR2 sequences are MNHNS and SASEGT. Here the CDR3 reads CASSSPRGGLETQYF. The CDR3 DNA reads TGTGCCAGCAGCTCCCCCAGGGGGGGCTTGGAGACCCAGTACTTC.

This chain uses TRBV29-1 with TRBJ2-1; the match to TRBD1 covers 9 bases. Germline V gives CDR1 SQVTM, CDR2 ANQGSEA. V shed 1 base and J 0 bases; nucleotides not matched to a gene: 7. The CDR3 spans 17 residues. As DNA, the CDR3 is TGCAGCGTTGAAGGGACAGGGGTCACGAGCTCCTACAATGAGCAGTTCTTC. Its protein is CSVEGTGVTSSYNEQFF.

The J gene is TRBJ1-5, the V gene TRBV2; D is ambiguous. The CDR3 is 14 amino acids. Trimming pared 6 bases from V and 1 base from J, leaving 10 bases between. Germline V gene lookup returns CDR1 SNHLY and CDR2 FYNNEI. The CDR3 DNA is TGTGCCAGCAGGCAGACTGGGAGCAATCAGCCCCAGCATTTT. It codes for CASRQTGSNQPQHF.

This rearrangement joins TRBV20-1 to TRBJ2-7, with 12 positions matching TRBD2. The CDR3 sequence is 12 residues long. J gave up 6 bases and V 6 bases, and 3 bases lay outside the gene matches. Germline loops: CDR1 DFQATT, CDR2 SNEGSKA (reference sequence). The CDR3 bases are TGCAGTGCAAGACTAGCGGGAGTCGAGCAGTACTTC. It specifies CSARLAGVEQYF.

The chain links TRBV20-1 to TRBJ1-2; possible D gene TRBD1, 5 bases. Trimming cost V 6 bases and J 4 bases, with 12 bases left between them. The germline V gene has CDR1 DFQATT and CDR2 SNEGSKA (reference sequence). CDR3 length: 12 residues. This chain's CDR3 is CSAKQGGYGYTF. The CDR3 nucleotides read TGCAGTGCCAAGCAGGGTGGCTATGGCTACACCTTC.

This chain joins TRBV3-1 and TRBJ2-1, with a possible D match to TRBD2 (5 bases). CDR1 and CDR2 (germline): LGHDT, YNNKEL (reference sequence). Trimming took 0 bases from V and 14 from J, leaving 11 bases between them. This CDR3 is built from 12 residues. CDR3 sequence reads: CASSQEERAKFF. The CDR3 DNA reads TGTGCCAGCAGCCAAGAAGAGAGGGCTAAGTTCTTC.

The rearrangement joins TRBV7-9 to TRBJ1-2; perhaps TRBD1 as D (5 bases). Trimming pared 6 bases from V and 8 bases from J, leaving 13 bases between. Germline loops: CDR1 SEHNR, CDR2 FQNEAQ (reference sequence). The CDR3 has 12 amino acids. This chain's CDR3 is CASSYSREGYTF. The CDR3 bases are TGTGCCAGCAGTTATTCCAGGGAGGGCTACACCTTC.